The 2 T cell receptor beta chains below were found in one sample sequenced in a study of control samples from healthy donors and cancer patients. Repertoires were generated with immunoSEQ multiplex PCR, while TCRdb's copy carries only in-frame clones and drops some. The data show roughly 200,000 clones, with 90% to 95% seen just once and around 1.9% held by the top ten. Source material: blood. The source is a man aged 25-45 years in good health.

The V gene is TRBV4-2, the J gene TRBJ1-2, with a possible D match to TRBD1 (5 bases). The CDR3 extends over 16 amino acids. Germline V gene sequence: CDR1 LGHNA, CDR2 YNFKEQ. The V end was cut by 2 bases, the J end by 0 bases, with 13 bases between. CDR3 in amino acids: CASSQPHGTTNYGYTF. For the CDR3, the DNA is TGTGCCAGCAGCCAACCCCACGGGACCACTAACTATGGCTACACCTTC.

DNA of the CDR3: TGTGCCACCAGCAGAGTTGGGGGTGGGTCAGATACGCAGTATTTT. Protein product: CATSRVGGGSDTQYF. V is TRBV15 and J is TRBJ2-3; D assignment may be TRBD1 or TRBD2 (5 bases each). The CDR3 has 15 residues. V lost 1 base, J lost 4 bases, and 12 bases lay in between. Germline V CDR1 and CDR2: LNHNV, YYDKDF (reference sequence).